These 22 T cell receptor beta chains were sequenced from one sample in a study of blood T cells in healthy people across ages. Combining a sample-barcoded 5' primer with a J-beta primer mix, a second PCR ran for 7 to 11 cycles. Each CDR3 protein is one row after TCRdb ran MiXCR on the 5' RACE reads. The sample shows some 930,000 distinct CDR3 sequences, 25% to 35% of them seen only once. The same data also went into a second study, on T cells of mothers and their children.

The sequencing input was blood. The receptors were sampled from a woman between 35 and 50 years old in good health.

This chain links TRBV18 with TRBJ2-7, with a weak D call TRBD1 (6 bases). CDR1 and CDR2 (germline): KGHSH, LQKENI. V lost 3 bases and J lost 4, with 16 bases in between. CDR3 size: 15 residues. CDR3 region: CASSPPTGELYEQYF. The CDR3 nucleotides are TGTGCCAGCTCACCCCCGACAGGCGAACTTTACGAGCAGTACTTC.

The genes are TRBV28 and TRBJ2-5, with 12 bases matching TRBD2. The J call may be incorrect, as the DNA end agrees better with TRBJ2-7. Looked up from germline, CDR1 is MDHEN and CDR2 is SYDVKM. CDR3 length: 17 amino acids. The CDR3 DNA reads TGTGCCAGCGGAATCCCGGAACTAGCGGGGGGTACCTACGAGCAGTACTTC. Amino acids: CASGIPELAGGTYEQYF.

The chain combines TRBV12-3 or TRBV12-4 with TRBJ2-1, with 7 bases fitting TRBD1. J gave up 11 bases and V 4 bases, and 8 bases lay outside the gene matches. The CDR3 is 13 amino acids. In DNA form, the CDR3 reads TGTGCCAGCAGTTATACACAGGGGAATAAGCAGTTCTTC. It translates to CASSYTQGNKQFF.

For this clonotype: At one of its ends the junction is not consistent with the germline gene, which may arise from a read error. The rearrangement uses TRBV7-9 and TRBJ2-7; D may match TRBD1 or TRBD2 (5 bases each). The CDR3 has 13 amino acids. The germline gives CDR1 SEHNR, CDR2 FQNEAQ (reference sequence). Written as DNA, the CDR3 is TGTGCCAGCAGCTTTCAGGGACCCTACGGGCAGTACTTC. Its translation: CASSFQGPYGQYF. Full variable domain (outside the CDR3, taken from reference TRBV7-9 and TRBJ2-7): DTGVSQNPRHKITKRGQNVTFRCDPISEHNRLYWYRQTLGQGPEFLTYFQNEAQLEKSRLLSDRFSAERPKGSFSTLEIQRTEQGDSAMYLCASSFQGPYGQYFGPGTRLTVT.

There are a few counts of this clonotype. The V and J genes are TRBV7-2 and TRBJ2-5; TRBD1 is a possible D gene (6 bases). Trimming cost V 6 bases and J 5 bases, with 22 bases left between them. The CDR3 totals 16 residues. CDR1 is SGHTA, CDR2 FQGNSA, per germline. DNA for the CDR3: TGTGCCAGCAGTACCCATTCGACAGGTGTCCGGGAGACCCAGTACTTC. This encodes CASSTHSTGVRETQYF.

This clonotype was seen many times. The CDR3 loop is CASSPREGDEKLFF. CDR3 nucleotide sequence: TGTGCCAGCAGCCCCCGCGAGGGGGATGAAAAACTGTTTTTT. The chain combines TRBV4-2 with TRBJ1-4, with D maybe TRBD1 (6 bases). V was shortened by 4 bases and J by 6 bases, with 12 bases between the two germline ends. Germline CDR1 and CDR2: LGHNA and YNFKEQ. This CDR3 has 14 residues.

This clonotype showed up many times. This chain uses TRBV27 with TRBJ2-7; no firm D call. The CDR3 is made up of 13 amino acids. Germline V lookup: CDR1 MNHEY, CDR2 SMNVEV (reference sequence). Trimming shortened V by 2 bases and J by 3 bases, and 8 bases separated the two germline ends. Here the CDR3 reads CASSLAPGYEQYF. In DNA form, the CDR3 reads TGTGCCAGCAGTTTAGCACCAGGCTACGAGCAGTACTTC.

This chain uses TRBV28 with TRBJ2-1, with D unresolved. The germline V and J ends were trimmed by 7 bases and 4 bases, with 11 bases remaining between them. This CDR3 is 13 amino acids long. Germline V gene lookup returns CDR1 MDHEN and CDR2 SYDVKM. In nucleotides, the CDR3 is TGTGCCAGCATCCCTGGGCCGTACAATGAGCAGTTCTTC. Translated: CASIPGPYNEQFF.

The chain recombines TRBV7-2 with TRBJ2-1; D might be TRBD1 (5 bases). V was cut by 5 bases and J by 0 bases, with 17 bases left in between. Germline V gene lookup returns CDR1 SGHTA and CDR2 FQGNSA. This CDR3 region has 17 residues. DNA of the CDR3: TGTGCCAGCAGCCCACGGACACCTATTAGCTCCTACAATGAGCAGTTCTTC. This codes for CASSPRTPISSYNEQFF. The full variable domain, completed using reference TRBV7-2 and TRBJ2-1, is GAGVSQSPSNKVTEKGKDVELRCDPISGHTALYWYRQSLGQGLEFLIYFQGNSAPDKSGLPSDRFSAERTGGSVSTLTIQRTQQEDSAVYLCASSPRTPISSYNEQFFGPGTRLTVL.

This clonotype was counted only a few times. This chain uses TRBV18 with TRBJ2-3, with 7 bases aligning to TRBD1. CDR1 KGHSH and CDR2 LQKENI come from the germline V gene. Trimming took 5 bases from V and 3 from J; bases not matched to a gene: 2. The CDR3 spans 13 residues. The CDR3 coding sequence is TGTGCCAGCTCAAAGGACAGGACAGATACGCAGTATTTT. Its translation is CASSKDRTDTQYF.

The chain combines TRBV7-9 with TRBJ2-7; 8 bases fit TRBD1. The length of the CDR3 is 14 residues. Looked up from germline, CDR1 is SEHNR and CDR2 is FQNEAQ (reference sequence). Unmatched junction bases numbered 8, after V lost 7 bases and J lost 3 bases. The CDR3 DNA is TGTGCCAGCAACCCTCCGACAGGGGACTACGAGCAGTACTTC. Its protein product is CASNPPTGDYEQYF.

This clonotype was counted at least ten times. The chain uses TRBV6-5 and TRBJ1-2, with TRBD1 as a possible D gene (5 bases). The CDR3 is 12 residues long. V was clipped by 5 bases and J by 1 base, with 5 bases between them. The V gene's germline CDR1 is MNHEY and CDR2 SVGAGI. CDR3 protein: CASSDSNYGYTF. The CDR3 nucleotides read TGTGCCAGCAGTGACAGTAACTATGGCTACACCTTC.

This clonotype was observed a few times. V is TRBV7-3 and J is TRBJ2-3; TRBD2 matches 12 bases. The V segment lost 5 bases and the J segment 2 bases; nucleotides outside the gene matches: 8. CDR1 and CDR2 (germline): SGHTA, FQGTGA. CDR3 size: 17 residues. The CDR3 nucleotides read TGTGCCAGCAGCCCGCAGGCTAGCGGGGGGGCCACAGATACGCAGTATTTT. Its translation is CASSPQASGGATDTQYF.

As to this clonotype: This may be a read error, as it is one base from a much larger clone. The chain has TRBV28 and TRBJ2-7; unclear D gene. Trimming removed 0 bases at V and 2 bases at J, with 8 bases between. Germline loops: CDR1 MDHEN, CDR2 SYDVKM. This CDR3 has 14 amino acids. CDR3 nucleotides: TGTGCCAGCAGTTTATGGGCCAGTCCCTACGAGCAGTACTTC. Translated, it gives CASSLWASPYEQYF.

J is TRBJ2-3 and V is TRBV9; D is unresolved. This CDR3 is 12 amino acids long. The germline V gene has CDR1 SGDLS and CDR2 YYNGEE. Trimming removed 4 bases from V and 10 bases from J, with 13 bases in between. CDR3 nucleotide sequence: TGTGCCAGCAGCCCCTCACGAGGTGCGCAGTATTTT. Translation: CASSPSRGAQYF.

This clonotype occurred a few times. This rearrangement joins TRBV11-2 to TRBJ2-7; D is unresolved. V lost 4 bases and J lost 11, with 12 bases in between. Germline loops: CDR1 SGHAT, CDR2 FQNNGV. The CDR3 covers 11 residues. This chain's CDR3 is CASSSAGLKYF. For the CDR3, the DNA is TGTGCCAGCAGCTCCGCCGGCCTTAAGTACTTC.

This clonotype has ten or more counts. The chain recombines TRBV7-2 with TRBJ2-7, with TRBD2 identical over 11 bases. The J segment lost 1 base and the V segment lost 5 bases, leaving 4 bases of the junction unmatched. The CDR3 length is 15 residues. The germline V gene has CDR1 SGHTA and CDR2 FQGNSA. CDR3 residues: CASSASGGTSYEQYF. In DNA, the CDR3 is TGTGCCAGCAGCGCTAGCGGGGGGACTTCCTACGAGCAGTACTTC.

This clonotype was counted many times. DNA of the CDR3: TGTGCCAGTAGAACTACCCGAGGGGCTTCACCCCTCCACTTT. Translating gives CASRTTRGASPLHF. The chain has TRBV19 and TRBJ1-6; possible D gene TRBD1, 5 bases. V was pared by 6 bases and J by 9 bases, with 15 bases between. The CDR3 is made up of 14 amino acids. The germline CDR1 and CDR2 sequences are LNHDA and SQIVND (reference sequence).

The genes are TRBV7-2 and TRBJ1-4; maybe TRBD1 (6 bases). CDR3 length equals 14 residues. V lost 3 bases and J lost 8, with 13 bases in between. The germline V gene encodes CDR1 SGHTA and CDR2 FQGNSA. For the CDR3, the DNA is TGTGCCAGCAGCTTCCAAGGGGGGAAGGAAAAACTGTTTTTT. It codes for CASSFQGGKEKLFF.

V usage is TRBV27 and J usage is TRBJ2-5, with 8 bases identical to TRBD1. Judging by the DNA end, TRBJ2-7 fits better; the J call may be wrong. The length of the CDR3 is 15 residues. CDR1 and CDR2 from the germline V gene are MNHEY and SMNVEV (reference sequence). The CDR3 loop is CASSRLGQGVHEQYF. CDR3 bases: TGTGCCAGCAGTAGGCTCGGACAGGGTGTCCACGAGCAGTACTTC.

This clonotype was observed a handful of times. This may stem from a read error, because a much larger clone lies one nucleotide away. The J gene is TRBJ1-2, the V gene TRBV29-1; 7 positions match TRBD1. The CDR3 contains 11 residues. From germline, CDR1 is SQVTM and CDR2 ANQGSEA. V was clipped by 6 bases and J by 7 bases; unmatched bases: 5. The CDR3 sequence is CSVGPGGGYTF. As DNA, the CDR3 is TGCAGCGTCGGGCCAGGGGGTGGCTACACCTTC.

The rearrangement links TRBV7-2 to TRBJ2-7, with D uncertain. The V gene lost 8 bases and the J gene lost 0 bases, with 17 bases spanning the gap. The CDR3 totals 15 residues. The germline CDR1 and CDR2 sequences are SGHTA and FQGNSA. As DNA, the CDR3 is TGTGCCAGCCAGCTTAATCCGGGTAGCTCCTACGAGCAGTACTTC. Amino acids: CASQLNPGSSYEQYF.